Below are 12 T cell receptor beta chains sequenced from a single sample in a study of blood T cell repertoires in COVID-19. Clones were sequenced by immunoSEQ multiplex PCR, and TCRdb holds only the in-frame ones, with some missing. The table records around 130,000 clones, about 87% of them present only once. The sequenced sample was peripheral blood. The receptors here all came from a human donor in a cohort sampled during active COVID-19.

This sequence joins TRBV11-2 and TRBJ2-3; TRBD2 is a possible D gene (5 bases). Trimming cost V 4 bases and J 1 base, with 9 bases left between them. The CDR3 covers 14 residues. From germline, CDR1 is SGHAT and CDR2 FQNNGV. In nucleotides, the CDR3 is TGTGCCAGCAGCTCGATCGGGGGCACAGATACGCAGTATTTT. Protein: CASSSIGGTDTQYF.

V usage is TRBV5-1 and J usage is TRBJ2-5, with a possible D match to TRBD2 (6 bases). From germline, CDR1 is SGHRS and CDR2 YFSETQ. The length of the CDR3 is 13 residues. V gave up 6 bases and J gave up 2 bases, with 11 bases separating them. CDR3 amino acids: CASKEGTQETQYF. CDR3 sequence (DNA): TGCGCCAGCAAGGAGGGGACTCAAGAGACCCAGTACTTC.

The chain carries TRBV6-4 and TRBJ2-1; 8 nucleotides line up with TRBD2. Germline CDR1 MRHNA, CDR2 SNTAGT. CDR3 length: 16 amino acids. V shed 2 bases and J 4 bases; nucleotides not matched to a gene: 7. The CDR3 bases are TGTGCCAGCAGTGACCCGAGGCGGGAGGCTTACAATGAGCAGTTCTTC. Encoded protein: CASSDPRREAYNEQFF.

This clone was observed a few times. This rearrangement joins TRBV28 to TRBJ2-1, with TRBD2 identical over 8 bases. The CDR3 sequence is 12 residues long. Germline-derived CDR1 and CDR2 are MDHEN and SYDVKM. The CDR3 sequence: CASSGYYNEQFF. In DNA, the CDR3 is TGTGCGTCTAGCGGGTACTACAATGAGCAGTTCTTC.

V usage is TRBV14 and J usage is TRBJ1-4, with 8 positions matching TRBD1. The V and J ends lost 3 bases and 7 bases, in that order; junction bases with no gene match: 7. The CDR3 totals 15 residues. Germline CDR1 reads SGHDN; CDR2 reads FVKESK. CDR3 sequence: CASSQFPGTGEKLFF. The CDR3 DNA reads as TGTGCCAGCAGCCAGTTCCCCGGGACAGGTGAAAAACTGTTTTTT.

The chain carries TRBV6-5 and TRBJ2-1, with TRBD2 identical over 8 bases. The junction had 6 bases not matched to a gene; V was cut back by 5 bases and J by 3 bases. Germline-derived CDR1 and CDR2 are MNHEY and SVGAGI. CDR3 length: 15 residues. CDR3 bases: TGTGCCAGCAGTCTTCAGCGGGGGCTCTACAATGAGCAGTTCTTC. Translation gives CASSLQRGLYNEQFF.

The J gene is TRBJ2-1, the V gene TRBV7-2; D is perhaps TRBD1 (5 bases). Looked up from germline, CDR1 is SGHTA and CDR2 is FQGNSA. The CDR3 totals 15 residues. Trimming pared 4 bases from V and 0 bases from J, leaving 10 bases between. Here the CDR3 DNA reads TGTGCCAGCAGCTCACAGGAAAGCTCCTACAATGAGCAGTTCTTC. Translating gives CASSSQESSYNEQFF. The variable domain in full, with the rest retrieved from reference TRBV7-2 and TRBJ2-1, is GAGVSQSPSNKVTEKGKDVELRCDPISGHTALYWYRQSLGQGLEFLIYFQGNSAPDKSGLPSDRFSAERTGGSVSTLTIQRTQQEDSAVYLCASSSQESSYNEQFFGPGTRLTVL.

This chain links TRBV24-1 with TRBJ1-2; 7 bases map to TRBD1. CDR3 length equals 15 residues. Germline loops: CDR1 KGHDR, CDR2 SFDVKD. V was pared by 5 bases and J by 8 bases, with 13 bases of the junction left unmatched. The CDR3 reads CATSVRLQTGSGYTF. CDR3 in DNA: TGTGCCACCAGTGTGAGGTTACAGACAGGGTCGGGCTACACCTTC.

CDR3 residues: CASSLPLGLSTDTQYF. DNA for the CDR3: TGTGCCAGCAGCCTACCTCTAGGACTTAGCACAGATACGCAGTATTTT. V usage is TRBV7-9 and J usage is TRBJ2-3; tentatively, D is TRBD2 (5 bases). Trimming removed 5 bases from V and 0 bases from J, with 15 bases in between. The germline V gene has CDR1 SEHNR and CDR2 FQNEAQ (reference sequence). The CDR3 loop spans 16 amino acids.

The chain has TRBV27 and TRBJ1-5; the D gene is possibly TRBD1 (5 bases). CDR1 MNHEY and CDR2 SMNVEV come from the germline V gene (reference sequence). The length of the CDR3 is 12 residues. V gave up 7 bases and J gave up 7 bases, with 11 bases separating them. DNA of the CDR3: TGTGCCAGCAAGGGGCGCGGACAGCCCCAGCATTTT. It encodes CASKGRGQPQHF.

The sample holds a few counts of this clone. This chain connects TRBV7-9 to TRBJ2-7; 7 nucleotides line up with TRBD1. Germline V gene data show CDR1 as SEHNR and CDR2 as FQNEAQ (reference sequence). Losses at the gene ends were 5 bases for V and 2 bases for J; bases not matched to a gene: 3. The CDR3 covers 13 residues. CDR3 bases: TGTGCCAGCAGCAGAGGGGGCGCCTACGAGCAGTACTTC. Amino acids: CASSRGGAYEQYF.

The V call is TRBV11-2, the J call TRBJ2-2; perhaps TRBD2 as D (7 bases). Trimming stripped 3 bases from V and 7 bases from J, with 12 bases between. This CDR3 is built from 14 residues. Germline assignment: CDR1 SGHAT and CDR2 FQNNGV. The CDR3 DNA reads TGTGCCAGCAGCTTCCAGAGGGGGGGCGGGGAGCTGTTTTTT. Translated: CASSFQRGGGELFF.